What follows are 17 T cell receptor beta chains derived from one specimen sequenced in a study of blood T cell repertoires in COVID-19. Profiled with immunoSEQ multiplex PCR; TCRdb holds only in-frame clones, not every one. The data show about 210,000 clones, roughly nine tenths seen once. Source material: peripheral blood. Receptors were obtained from a young man with acute or convalescent COVID-19.

This chain uses TRBV11-2 with TRBJ1-4, with 8 bases identical to TRBD1. Germline loops: CDR1 SGHAT, CDR2 FQNNGV. The CDR3 spans 17 residues. V gave up 5 bases and J gave up 0 bases; unmatched junction bases: 8. The chain's CDR3 is CASSLRDRPSTNEKLFF. As DNA, the CDR3 is TGTGCCAGCAGCCTCCGGGACAGGCCATCAACTAATGAAAAACTGTTTTTT. Full variable domain (remainder filled in from reference TRBV11-2 and TRBJ1-4): EAGVAQSPRYKIIEKRQSVAFWCNPISGHATLYWYQQILGQGPKLLIQFQNNGVVDDSQLPKDRFSAERLKGVDSTLKIQPAKLEDSAVYLCASSLRDRPSTNEKLFFGSGTQLSVL.

This chain uses TRBV27 with TRBJ1-2, with 8 bases identical to TRBD1. V shed 8 bases and J 3 bases; nucleotides not matched to a gene: 29. Germline V lookup: CDR1 MNHEY, CDR2 SMNVEV (reference sequence). The CDR3 loop spans 21 amino acids. The CDR3 bases are TGTGCCAGCTTTTCGATCCTTCTCTCAGGGGGCGCGAAGGTGGGTGACTATGGCTACACCTTC. Its translation is CASFSILLSGGAKVGDYGYTF.

The chain carries TRBV11-2 and TRBJ1-1; a possible D gene is TRBD1 (5 bases). CDR1 is SGHAT, CDR2 FQNNGV, per germline. V lost 5 bases, J lost 1 base, and 8 bases lay in between. This CDR3 is built from 13 residues. CDR3 in DNA: TGTGCCAGCAGCCACGGACAGAACACTGAAGCTTTCTTT. It encodes CASSHGQNTEAFF.

The gene calls are TRBV7-9 and TRBJ2-5, with 7 bases that match TRBD1. From germline, CDR1 is SEHNR and CDR2 FQNEAQ (reference sequence). V dropped 7 bases and J dropped 0; count of bases not matched to a gene: 2. The CDR3 has 13 amino acids. The CDR3 DNA follows: TGTGCCAGCACGGGACAGAACCAAGAGACCCAGTACTTC. Amino acids: CASTGQNQETQYF.

V gene TRBV29-1 combines with J gene TRBJ2-3, with D perhaps TRBD2 (7 bases). There are 13 residues in the CDR3. V lost 3 bases, J lost 3 bases, and 10 bases lay in between. Germline CDR1 is SQVTM and CDR2 is ANQGSEA. In DNA, the CDR3 is TGCAGCGTTGAGGCGGGGGCAACAGATACGCAGTATTTT. Encoded protein: CSVEAGATDTQYF.

In nucleotides, the CDR3 is TGTGCCAGCAGTTTAAGAGCGGACAGCCGACGAGTCGCTGAAGCTTTCTTT. Translation gives CASSLRADSRRVAEAFF. The rearrangement uses TRBV28 and TRBJ1-1, with D possibly TRBD1 on 6 matching bases. Trimming removed 2 bases from V and 6 bases from J, with 22 bases in between. The CDR3 runs 17 residues. Per the germline V gene, CDR1 is MDHEN and CDR2 is SYDVKM.

This clone was observed once. The CDR3 protein is CAWSSGQTISNQPQHF. CDR3 DNA: TGTGCCTGGAGTTCTGGACAAACTATTAGCAATCAGCCCCAGCATTTT. The chain combines TRBV30 with TRBJ1-5; TRBD1 might be the D (5 bases). V lost 2 bases to trimming and J lost 0 bases, with 14 bases between them. Germline CDR1 is GTSNPN and CDR2 is SVGIG (reference sequence). This CDR3 is 16 amino acids long. Full variable domain (missing parts from reference TRBV30 and TRBJ1-5): SQTIHQWPATLVQPVGSPLSLECTVEGTSNPNLYWYRQAAGRGLQLLFYSVGIGQISSEVPQNLSASRPQDRQFILSSKKLLLSDSGFYLCAWSSGQTISNQPQHFGDGTRLSIL.

The CDR3 loop reads CASSAQEVLAGGPRDEQFF. The DNA of the CDR3 is TGCGCCAGCAGCGCCCAGGAAGTCTTAGCGGGAGGGCCTAGGGATGAGCAGTTCTTC. V and J are TRBV4-1 and TRBJ2-1; 11 positions agree with TRBD2. The CDR3 sequence is 19 residues long. V dropped 5 bases and J dropped 8; count of bases not matched to a gene: 20. The germline gives CDR1 MGHRA, CDR2 YSYEKL.

The chain carries TRBV7-2 and TRBJ1-6; D possibly corresponds to TRBD1 (6 bases). Germline V lookup: CDR1 SGHTA, CDR2 FQGNSA. This CDR3 contains 15 residues. V lost 6 bases and J 6 bases, leaving 15 bases between the germline ends. The CDR3 sequence is CASRQQGVANSPLHF. DNA for the CDR3: TGTGCCAGCAGGCAACAGGGAGTCGCTAATTCACCCCTCCACTTT.

The CDR3 DNA follows: TGTGCCAGCAGGAGGAACACTGAAGCTTTCTTT. It specifies CASRRNTEAFF. The rearrangement joins TRBV28 to TRBJ1-1; D remains ambiguous. The CDR3 loop spans 11 amino acids. Trimming removed 6 bases at V and 1 base at J, with 3 bases between. CDR1 and CDR2 from the germline V gene are MDHEN and SYDVKM.

The rearrangement joins TRBV3-1 (or the pseudogene TRBV3-2) to TRBJ2-1, with D uncertain. Germline V lookup: CDR1 LGHDT, CDR2 YNNKEL (reference sequence). The CDR3 is 15 amino acids. The ends were cut back, 1 base at V and 0 bases at J, with 7 bases in the middle. The CDR3 bases are TGTGCCAGCAGCCAAGCCTTTAGCTCCTACAATGAGCAGTTCTTC. It is translated as CASSQAFSSYNEQFF.

This clone came up once. CDR3 sequence: CASSLTYDRGNSPLHF. The CDR3, as DNA: TGTGCCAGCAGCTTAACGTACGACAGGGGTAATTCACCCCTCCACTTT. V usage is TRBV11-2 and J usage is TRBJ1-6, with TRBD1 matching 8 bases. There are 16 residues in the CDR3. After removal of 2 bases from V and 6 bases from J, the junction contained 6 bases not matched to a gene. Germline V gene data show CDR1 as SGHAT and CDR2 as FQNNGV. Using reference TRBV11-2 and TRBJ1-6 for the parts outside the CDR3, the full variable domain is EAGVAQSPRYKIIEKRQSVAFWCNPISGHATLYWYQQILGQGPKLLIQFQNNGVVDDSQLPKDRFSAERLKGVDSTLKIQPAKLEDSAVYLCASSLTYDRGNSPLHFGNGTRLTVT.

The chain recombines TRBV18 with TRBJ1-1, with 8 bases fitting TRBD1. Germline CDR1 and CDR2: KGHSH and LQKENI. The CDR3 length is 13 residues. The J segment lost 8 bases and the V segment lost 3 bases, leaving 5 bases of the junction unmatched. CDR3 in amino acids: CASSPRTGREAFF. In nucleotides, the CDR3 is TGTGCCAGCTCACCCAGGACAGGGAGAGAAGCTTTCTTT.

This clone was detected only a few times. The chain uses TRBV25-1 and TRBJ1-5; D ambiguous. Trimming left V 3 bases short and J 7 bases short, with 10 bases between. This CDR3 has 13 amino acids. Per germline, CDR1 MGHDK and CDR2 SYGVNS. Here the CDR3 DNA reads TGTGCCAGCAGTGAGGGAGGGTACCAGCCCCAGCATTTT. Its protein product is CASSEGGYQPQHF. The entire variable domain, with the rest obtained from reference TRBV25-1 and TRBJ1-5, is as follows: EADIYQTPRYLVIGTGKKITLECSQTMGHDKMYWYQQDPGMELHLIHYSYGVNSTEKGDLSSESTVSRIRTEHFPLTLESARPSHTSQYLCASSEGGYQPQHFGDGTRLSIL.

Written as DNA, the CDR3 is TGCAGTGCCCCTTCCAACACTGAAGCTTTCTTT. Translation: CSAPSNTEAFF. The V gene is TRBV20-1, the J gene TRBJ1-1; no clear D gene. The germline V and J ends were trimmed by 6 bases and 2 bases, with 7 bases remaining between them. Germline-derived CDR1 and CDR2 are DFQATT and SNEGSKA (reference sequence). There are 11 residues in the CDR3.

The gene calls are TRBV14 and TRBJ2-7; TRBD1 is a possible D gene (5 bases). The V gene lost 4 bases and the J gene lost 0 bases, with 13 bases spanning the gap. CDR1 is SGHDN and CDR2 is FVKESK in the germline V gene. The CDR3 has 15 amino acids. Here the CDR3 reads CASSLLLTGSYEQYF. For the CDR3, the DNA is TGTGCCAGCAGCCTTCTCTTAACAGGCTCCTACGAGCAGTACTTC.

The rearrangement uses TRBV20-1 and TRBJ2-5; TRBD2 might be the D (5 bases). Trimming stripped 4 bases from V and 8 bases from J, with 8 bases between. The CDR3 totals 10 residues. CDR1 is DFQATT, CDR2 SNEGSKA, per germline (reference sequence). This chain's CDR3 is CSATGITQYF. CDR3 DNA sequence: TGCAGTGCTACCGGGATAACCCAGTACTTC.